The sequence of this T cell receptor (beta chain) was determined in a study of CD8 T cells in Susac syndrome. With random hexamers, reverse transcription was performed on about 0.45 to 1 ug of RNA. An immunoSEQ multiplex PCR amplified TCR beta CDR3 over 54 Vbeta and 13 Jbeta. TCRdb re-derived calls from the immunoSEQ multiplex PCR reads in MiXCR, one entry per CDR3 protein. In the table there are about 150,000 distinct CDR3 sequences, over 85% of which are singletons. The receptor was derived from a human donor with multiple sclerosis. The specimen sequenced was CD8+ T cells from PBMCs.

In nucleotides, the CDR3 is TGTGCCAGCAGTAACCTGCGGGGTTCAGATACGCAGTATTTT. This gives the protein CASSNLRGSDTQYF. This rearrangement joins TRBV6-5 to TRBJ2-3; perhaps TRBD2 as D (6 bases). In germline, CDR1 is MNHEY, CDR2 SVGAGI. Deletions cut 5 bases from V and 4 bases from J, with 13 bases between. This CDR3 comprises 14 residues.